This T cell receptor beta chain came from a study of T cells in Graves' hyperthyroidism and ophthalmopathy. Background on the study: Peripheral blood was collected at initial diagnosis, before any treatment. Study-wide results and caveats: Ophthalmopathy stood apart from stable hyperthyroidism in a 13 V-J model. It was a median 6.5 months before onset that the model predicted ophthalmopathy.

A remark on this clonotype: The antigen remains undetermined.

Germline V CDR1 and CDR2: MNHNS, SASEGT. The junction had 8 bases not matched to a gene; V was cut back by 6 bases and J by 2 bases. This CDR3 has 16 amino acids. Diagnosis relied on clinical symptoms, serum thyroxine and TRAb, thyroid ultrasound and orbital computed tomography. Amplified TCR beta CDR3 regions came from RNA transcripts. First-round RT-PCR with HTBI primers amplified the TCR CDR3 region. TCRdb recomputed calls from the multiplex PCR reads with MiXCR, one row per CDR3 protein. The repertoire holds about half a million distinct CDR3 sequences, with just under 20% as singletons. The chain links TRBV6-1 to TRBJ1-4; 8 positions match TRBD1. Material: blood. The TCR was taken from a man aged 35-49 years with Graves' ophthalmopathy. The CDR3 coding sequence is TGTGCCAGCAGAGGACAGGGTAAATTGACTAATGAAAAACTGTTTTTT. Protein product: CASRGQGKLTNEKLFF.